The entry that follows covers one T cell receptor beta chain sequence. The PCR had 60 Vbeta and 13 Jbeta primers. The repertoire was sequenced with immunoSEQ multiplex PCR; TCRdb's copy has only in-frame clones and lacks some. The profile shows about 190,000 clones, 79% of them singletons. The data derive from a study of cytomegalovirus exposure and HLA in healthy donors. The sequenced sample was PBMCs. The sequence derives from a woman aged 18 to 35 in good health and CMV-seronegative.

For the CDR3, the DNA is TGTGCCAGCGAAGCGGGAGCCTACGAGCAGTACTTC. The encoded protein is CASEAGAYEQYF. The chain uses TRBV7-2 and TRBJ2-7; TRBD2 aligns across 8 bases. CDR3 size: 12 residues. Germline lookup yields CDR1 SGHTA and CDR2 FQGNSA. Trimming took 8 bases from V and 2 from J; bases not matched to a gene: 2.